A single sample is the source of the 24 T cell receptor beta chains below, sequenced in a study of shared T cell receptors in the human thymus. The data were produced by immunoSEQ multiplex PCR, yet TCRdb's version contains in-frame clones alone and is incomplete. The sample has 700,000 to 750,000 clones; 70% to 90% are singletons. The same data also went into a second study, on human thymus T cells.

The sequenced sample was thymocytes. These receptors were taken from a girl under three years old with a congenital heart defect.

V is TRBV15 and J is TRBJ1-2; TRBD1 might be the D (6 bases). Looked up from germline, CDR1 is LNHNV and CDR2 is YYDKDF (reference sequence). Trimming removed 1 base from V and 5 bases from J, with 23 bases in between. The CDR3 is made up of 18 amino acids. The CDR3 DNA reads TGTGCCACCAGCAGAGTGGCCCTCCCGAGGACAGAGCCGTATGGCTACACCTTC. Protein sequence: CATSRVALPRTEPYGYTF.

This chain joins TRBV27 and TRBJ2-7, with TRBD2 matching over 9 bases. The V gene's germline CDR1 is MNHEY and CDR2 SMNVEV (reference sequence). The CDR3 runs 15 residues. V trimming: 7 bases; J trimming: 0 bases; junction bases outside the gene matches: 7. The CDR3 spells CASILIAGDSYEQYF. The CDR3 bases are TGTGCCAGCATCCTAATAGCGGGGGACTCCTACGAGCAGTACTTC.

The chain is built from TRBV5-6 and TRBJ1-1, with D perhaps TRBD1 (6 bases). This CDR3 spans 14 amino acids. Germline CDR1 SGHDT, CDR2 YYEEEE. V was clipped by 2 bases and J by 1 base, with 9 bases between them. DNA of the CDR3: TGTGCCAGCAGCTTTTACAGGGAGAACACTGAAGCTTTCTTT. Protein product: CASSFYRENTEAFF. The whole variable domain, filled in from reference TRBV5-6 and TRBJ1-1, reads DAGVTQSPTHLIKTRGQQVTLRCSPKSGHDTVSWYQQALGQGPQFIFQYYEEEERQRGNFPDRFSGHQFPNYSSELNVNALLLGDSALYLCASSFYRENTEAFFGQGTRLTVV.

The V call is TRBV4-1, the J call TRBJ2-2; weak D call: TRBD2 (7 bases). Trimming removed 1 base at V and 2 bases at J, with 17 bases between. Germline assignment: CDR1 MGHRA and CDR2 YSYEKL. The CDR3 consists of 18 residues. CDR3 protein: CASSQVRGGARNTGELFF. The DNA for the CDR3 is TGCGCCAGCAGCCAAGTGAGGGGGGGGGCTCGAAACACCGGGGAGCTGTTTTTT.

The chain has TRBV25-1 and TRBJ2-1; maybe TRBD2 (6 bases). This CDR3 has 13 amino acids. V was cut by 6 bases and J by 6 bases, with 12 bases left in between. Germline-derived CDR1 and CDR2 are MGHDK and SYGVNS. CDR3 region: CASSPKGLNEQFF. The CDR3 nucleotides read TGTGCCAGCAGCCCGAAGGGACTCAATGAGCAGTTCTTC. The variable domain in full, completed from reference TRBV25-1 and TRBJ2-1, reads EADIYQTPRYLVIGTGKKITLECSQTMGHDKMYWYQQDPGMELHLIHYSYGVNSTEKGDLSSESTVSRIRTEHFPLTLESARPSHTSQYLCASSPKGLNEQFFGPGTRLTVL.

The gene calls are TRBV11-3 and TRBJ2-3; 9 nucleotides match TRBD1. The CDR3 totals 16 residues. The germline gives CDR1 SGHNT, CDR2 YENEEA. With 6 bases clipped from V and 6 bases from J, the junction kept 13 bases outside the gene matches. This chain's CDR3 is CASSFRGQGLVDTQYF. For the CDR3, the DNA is TGTGCCAGCAGTTTCCGCGGACAGGGGCTGGTGGATACGCAGTATTTT.

J is TRBJ2-1 and V is TRBV6-6; 16 positions match TRBD2. The CDR3 extends over 16 amino acids. CDR1 and CDR2 from the germline V gene are MNHNY and SVGAGI (reference sequence). The V gene end was trimmed by 6 bases and the J gene end by 10 bases; junction bases not matched to a gene: 9. CDR3 sequence: CASSSGTSGGAREQFF. The CDR3 region has the DNA TGTGCCAGCAGCTCCGGGACTAGCGGGGGGGCACGAGAGCAGTTCTTC.

V gene TRBV27 combines with J gene TRBJ2-1; maybe TRBD2 (6 bases). The CDR3 covers 14 residues. V was trimmed by 2 bases and J by 8 bases, leaving 13 bases between them. CDR1 is MNHEY and CDR2 is SMNVEV in the germline V gene (reference sequence). CDR3 DNA: TGTGCCAGCAGTTTACGGGGGAAGATCGATGAGCAGTTCTTC. This codes for CASSLRGKIDEQFF.

This chain uses TRBV19 with TRBJ1-4; weak D call: TRBD1 (5 bases). Germline CDR1 LNHDA, CDR2 SQIVND (reference sequence). The CDR3 extends over 14 amino acids. V lost 1 base and J lost 3, with 6 bases in between. CDR3 amino acids: CASSIAGANEKLFF. CDR3 nucleotides: TGTGCCAGTAGTATAGCGGGGGCTAATGAAAAACTGTTTTTT.

The rearrangement links TRBV7-2 to TRBJ1-1, with a possible D match to TRBD1 (5 bases). Trimming pared 6 bases from V and 0 bases from J, leaving 17 bases between. The CDR3 consists of 16 residues. From germline, CDR1 is SGHTA and CDR2 FQGNSA. The CDR3 region is CASRPKGHRMNTEAFF. For the CDR3, the DNA is TGTGCCAGCAGACCCAAAGGACACCGCATGAACACTGAAGCTTTCTTT.

CDR3 in amino acids: CASSARENTEAFF. In DNA form, the CDR3 reads TGTGCCAGCAGCGCCAGGGAGAACACTGAAGCTTTCTTT. The chain links TRBV6-1 to TRBJ1-1, with a tentative D call TRBD1 (5 bases). Trimming stripped 6 bases from V and 1 base from J, with 9 bases between. The CDR3 loop spans 13 amino acids. CDR1 and CDR2 from the germline V gene are MNHNS and SASEGT.

This chain uses TRBV4-3 with TRBJ2-5, with TRBD2 matching 8 bases. This CDR3 contains 15 residues. The V segment lost 2 bases and the J segment 3 bases; nucleotides outside the gene matches: 5. CDR1 LGHNA and CDR2 YSLEER come from the germline V gene. The CDR3: CASSQSRGGKETQYF. The CDR3 region has the DNA TGCGCCAGCAGCCAAAGTCGGGGGGGAAAAGAGACCCAGTACTTC.

The gene calls are TRBV4-3 and TRBJ2-5, with a possible D match to TRBD1 (6 bases). CDR3 length equals 16 residues. V was pared by 0 bases and J by 5 bases, with 16 bases between. Germline CDR1 LGHNA, CDR2 YSLEER. This CDR3 is CASSQDDWSRGETQYF. The CDR3 nucleotides read TGCGCCAGCAGCCAAGATGATTGGAGCAGGGGTGAGACCCAGTACTTC.

The genes are TRBV6-6 and TRBJ2-4, with D tentatively TRBD2 (6 bases). CDR3 length equals 15 residues. Trimming left V 5 bases short and J 3 bases short, with 14 bases between. CDR1 MNHNY and CDR2 SVGAGI come from the germline V gene (reference sequence). The DNA of the CDR3 is TGTGCCAGCAGTGGGAGGCAGGTTCGCAAAAACATTCAGTACTTC. This translates into CASSGRQVRKNIQYF.

The chain employs TRBV5-4 and TRBJ2-6, with D possibly matching TRBD1 (5 bases). V lost 0 bases and J lost 1, with 5 bases in between. Germline values: CDR1 SGHNT, CDR2 YYREEE (reference sequence). The CDR3 consists of 15 residues. The CDR3: CASSLEGSGANVLTF. The CDR3 bases are TGTGCCAGCAGCTTGGAGGGGTCTGGGGCCAACGTCCTGACTTTC.

The V gene is TRBV4-1, the J gene TRBJ2-1, with 7 bases that match TRBD1. The germline V gene encodes CDR1 MGHRA and CDR2 YSYEKL. The CDR3 has 15 amino acids. Trimming took 1 base from V and 4 from J; bases not matched to a gene: 4. CDR3 in DNA: TGCGCCAGCAGCCAAGGGCAGGGGGAATACAATGAGCAGTTCTTC. This sequence encodes CASSQGQGEYNEQFF.

The chain links TRBV28 to TRBJ1-1; D gene unclear. Germline CDR1 MDHEN, CDR2 SYDVKM. This CDR3 comprises 12 residues. The V gene lost 0 bases and the J gene lost 8 bases, with 7 bases spanning the gap. CDR3 DNA sequence: TGTGCCAGCAGTTTATGTCGGAGAGAAGCTTTCTTT. It encodes CASSLCRREAFF.

The V gene is TRBV28, the J gene TRBJ1-6, with 9 bases identical to TRBD1. This CDR3 is 15 amino acids long. The ends lost 7 bases at V and 9 bases at J; junction bases unmatched: 10. Germline loops: CDR1 MDHEN, CDR2 SYDVKM. The CDR3 sequence: CASTKGQGFRSPLHF. The CDR3 DNA follows: TGTGCCAGCACCAAGGGACAGGGTTTTCGTTCACCCCTCCACTTT.

This clone was detected once. The chain has TRBV6-1 and TRBJ1-6, with TRBD1 identical over 7 bases. This CDR3 has 15 residues. Looked up from germline, CDR1 is MNHNS and CDR2 is SASEGT. V shed 4 bases, J shed 5 bases, and the junction held 5 bases outside the gene matches. DNA of the CDR3: TGTGCCAGCAGTGTCGACAGGGCGGATAATTCACCCCTCCACTTT. This sequence encodes CASSVDRADNSPLHF.

The chain carries TRBV11-3 and TRBJ2-1; weak D call: TRBD2 (7 bases). V lost 3 bases and J lost 5, with 11 bases in between. CDR3 length: 14 residues. Germline V CDR1 and CDR2: SGHNT, YENEEA. The CDR3 region has the DNA TGTGCCAGCAGCTTCCGGGGGGCCAACAATGAGCAGTTCTTC. Its translation is CASSFRGANNEQFF.

The chain couples TRBV10-1 to TRBJ2-3; 9 bases agree with TRBD2. Germline assignment: CDR1 WNHNN and CDR2 SYGVQD (reference sequence). With V trimmed by 1 base and J by 2 bases, 4 bases remained unmatched. CDR3 length equals 16 residues. The CDR3 loop reads CASSEFLAGNTDTQYF. CDR3 bases: TGCGCCAGCAGTGAGTTCCTAGCGGGGAACACAGATACGCAGTATTTT.

The chain recombines TRBV4-3 with TRBJ1-2; 7 bases are a match to TRBD1. The CDR3 is 14 amino acids. Germline lookup yields CDR1 LGHNA and CDR2 YSLEER. V was pared by 3 bases and J by 3 bases, with 4 bases of the junction left unmatched. In DNA form, the CDR3 reads TGCGCCAGCAGCCATAGGGACAGTGACTATGGCTACACCTTC. Residues: CASSHRDSDYGYTF.

The V and J genes are TRBV6-1 and TRBJ2-7, with unresolved D. The CDR3 covers 15 residues. Germline lookup yields CDR1 MNHNS and CDR2 SASEGT. With 5 bases removed from V and 2 bases from J, the gap between germline ends came to 16 bases. CDR3 in DNA: TGTGCCAGCAGTATATATAGAGTAAACGCCTACGAGCAGTACTTC. This codes for CASSIYRVNAYEQYF.

This rearrangement joins TRBV11-2 to TRBJ2-7, with 8 bases that match TRBD1. This CDR3 is built from 16 residues. V lost 5 bases, J lost 5 bases, and 14 bases stayed unmatched. In germline, CDR1 is SGHAT, CDR2 FQNNGV. CDR3 protein: CASSTQPQQGVNEQYF. The DNA for the CDR3 is TGTGCCAGCAGCACGCAGCCTCAACAGGGGGTGAACGAGCAGTACTTC.